These 14 T cell receptor beta chains were sequenced from one sample in a study of blood T cell repertoires in COVID-19. Here immunoSEQ multiplex PCR was the method, and the copy in TCRdb shows in-frame clones only, minus some. The table includes approximately 240,000 clones, around 90% detected once. The sample taken for sequencing was PBMCs or T cells enriched from blood (not recorded which). Receptor source: a woman aged 25 to 45 with acute COVID-19.

The rearrangement links TRBV9 to TRBJ2-1, with D maybe TRBD2 (5 bases). V was trimmed by 3 bases and J by 4 bases, leaving 11 bases between them. Germline V lookup: CDR1 SGDLS, CDR2 YYNGEE. This CDR3 has 14 amino acids. This CDR3 is CASSGREGYNEQFF. The CDR3, as DNA: TGTGCCAGCAGCGGCCGGGAAGGATACAATGAGCAGTTCTTC.

The chain couples TRBV11-2 to TRBJ1-4; possibly TRBD1 for D (6 bases). The CDR3 length is 17 residues. Trimming left V 2 bases short and J 7 bases short, with 20 bases between. The germline gives CDR1 SGHAT, CDR2 FQNNGV. The CDR3, as DNA: TGTGCCAGCAGCTTATTGGGCAGGGGAGCCTTGGCTGAAAAACTGTTTTTT. Its protein product is CASSLLGRGALAEKLFF.

This clone was recorded a few times. This chain uses TRBV18 with TRBJ2-5; TRBD1 might be the D (6 bases). CDR1 is KGHSH and CDR2 is LQKENI in the germline V gene. The V and J ends lost 3 bases and 0 bases respectively, with 8 bases between them. This CDR3 has 14 residues. CDR3 sequence reads: CASSPRGNQETQYF. CDR3 coding DNA: TGTGCCAGCTCACCCAGGGGTAACCAAGAGACCCAGTACTTC.

About this clone: Compared with germline, one end of the junction differs, possibly owing to a read error. This CDR3 reads CASSLTDGGTDTQYF. In DNA form, the CDR3 reads TGTGCTAGCAGCTTGACAGATGGGGGCACAGATACGCAGTATTTT. The gene calls are TRBV7-7 and TRBJ2-3; D may be TRBD1 (5 bases). The CDR3 consists of 15 residues. Per germline, CDR1 SSHAT and CDR2 FNYEAQ (reference sequence).

The V gene is TRBV7-9, the J gene TRBJ2-7, with 11 positions matching TRBD2. V lost 1 base and J lost 5; bases outside the gene matches: 4. This CDR3 is built from 15 residues. Germline V gives CDR1 SEHNR, CDR2 FQNEAQ (reference sequence). The CDR3 DNA reads TGTGCCAGCAGCTTAGAACTAGCGGGAGTCCACGAGCAGTACTTC. It specifies CASSLELAGVHEQYF.

This clone was counted only a few times. This sequence joins TRBV7-9 and TRBJ1-1, with D possibly TRBD1 on 6 matching bases. The CDR3 consists of 14 residues. Germline CDR1 SEHNR, CDR2 FQNEAQ (reference sequence). Trimming removed 2 bases at V and 3 bases at J, with 10 bases between. The CDR3 DNA is TGTGCCAGCAGCTTAAACAGGGTCCACACTGAAGCTTTCTTT. It is translated as CASSLNRVHTEAFF.

This clone occurred a few times. The V gene is TRBV19, the J gene TRBJ1-2, with D uncertain. The CDR3 length is 13 residues. Trimming removed 8 bases at V and 1 base at J, with 11 bases between. CDR1 is LNHDA, CDR2 SQIVND, per germline (reference sequence). The CDR3 here is CASYAVNNYGYTF. CDR3 DNA sequence: TGTGCCAGTTACGCGGTCAATAACTATGGCTACACCTTC. Full variable domain (missing parts from reference TRBV19 and TRBJ1-2): DGGITQSPKYLFRKEGQNVTLSCEQNLNHDAMYWYRQDPGQGLRLIYYSQIVNDFQKGDIAEGYSVSREKKESFPLTVTSAQKNPTAFYLCASYAVNNYGYTFGSGTRLTVV.

This chain joins TRBV5-6 and TRBJ2-3; D is undetermined. The CDR3 consists of 14 residues. The V end lost 6 bases, the J end lost 4 bases, and 15 bases lay between the germline ends. CDR1 SGHDT and CDR2 YYEEEE come from the germline V gene. CDR3 in amino acids: CASTIELVPDTQYF. In nucleotides, the CDR3 is TGTGCCAGCACCATTGAGCTTGTGCCAGATACGCAGTATTTT. The entire variable domain, with the rest obtained from reference TRBV5-6 and TRBJ2-3, is as follows: DAGVTQSPTHLIKTRGQQVTLRCSPKSGHDTVSWYQQALGQGPQFIFQYYEEEERQRGNFPDRFSGHQFPNYSSELNVNALLLGDSALYLCASTIELVPDTQYFGPGTRLTVL.

This chain links TRBV6-2 or TRBV6-3 with TRBJ1-1; D is uncertain. V lost 6 bases, J lost 0 bases, and 14 bases lay in between. CDR3 length: 15 residues. Germline V gene lookup returns CDR1 MNHEY and CDR2 SVGEGT. CDR3 protein: CASSLLRGMNTEAFF. DNA for the CDR3: TGTGCCAGCAGCCTTTTAAGAGGAATGAACACTGAAGCTTTCTTT.

This chain uses TRBV14 with TRBJ1-1; D remains unclear. Germline lookup yields CDR1 SGHDN and CDR2 FVKESK. Trimming shortened V by 1 base and J by 6 bases, and 18 bases separated the two germline ends. The CDR3 runs to 16 residues. The CDR3 protein is CASSQGAASGEAEAFF. Here the CDR3 DNA reads TGTGCCAGCAGCCAAGGGGCTGCCTCCGGGGAGGCTGAAGCTTTCTTT.

The chain is built from TRBV5-1 and TRBJ2-3; a possible D gene is TRBD2 (5 bases). The V gene lost 6 bases and the J gene lost 2 bases, with 10 bases spanning the gap. CDR3 length equals 13 residues. Germline CDR1 and CDR2: SGHRS and YFSETQ. DNA of the CDR3: TGCGCCAGCAAGGCGGGCGCCACAGATACGCAGTATTTT. Translating gives CASKAGATDTQYF. The full variable domain, rest sourced from reference TRBV5-1 and TRBJ2-3, is KAGVTQTPRYLIKTRGQQVTLSCSPISGHRSVSWYQQTPGQGLQFLFEYFSETQRNKGNFPGRFSGRQFSNSRSEMNVSTLELGDSALYLCASKAGATDTQYFGPGTRLTVL.

This chain links TRBV11-2 with TRBJ2-7, with D tentatively TRBD2 (7 bases). In germline, CDR1 is SGHAT, CDR2 FQNNGV. The CDR3 has 13 residues. V was trimmed by 10 bases and J by 4 bases, leaving 17 bases between them. CDR3 nucleotide sequence: TGTGCCACCCACACGGGGGGCCGTTACGAGCAGTACTTC. This sequence encodes CATHTGGRYEQYF.

The V and J genes are TRBV2 and TRBJ1-1, with D unclear. V was cut by 5 bases and J by 1 base, with 8 bases left in between. The CDR3 is 13 residues long. Germline V gene data show CDR1 as SNHLY and CDR2 as FYNNEI. CDR3 in DNA: TGTGCCAGCAGTTCCACGGGGAACACTGAAGCTTTCTTT. Protein sequence: CASSSTGNTEAFF. The variable domain in full, with the rest retrieved from reference TRBV2 and TRBJ1-1, is EPEVTQTPSHQVTQMGQEVILRCVPISNHLYFYWYRQILGQKVEFLVSFYNNEISEKSEIFDDQFSVERPDGSNFTLKIRSTKLEDSAMYFCASSSTGNTEAFFGQGTRLTVV.

This clone was counted a few times. The chain links TRBV19 to TRBJ1-3, with D hard to call. The V end lost 2 bases, the J end lost 0 bases, and 11 bases lay between the germline ends. Germline-derived CDR1 and CDR2 are LNHDA and SQIVND (reference sequence). The CDR3 length is 16 residues. Here the CDR3 DNA reads TGTGCCAGTAGTATAATCGGCGGGAGCTCTGGAAACACCATATATTTT. It is translated as CASSIIGGSSGNTIYF.